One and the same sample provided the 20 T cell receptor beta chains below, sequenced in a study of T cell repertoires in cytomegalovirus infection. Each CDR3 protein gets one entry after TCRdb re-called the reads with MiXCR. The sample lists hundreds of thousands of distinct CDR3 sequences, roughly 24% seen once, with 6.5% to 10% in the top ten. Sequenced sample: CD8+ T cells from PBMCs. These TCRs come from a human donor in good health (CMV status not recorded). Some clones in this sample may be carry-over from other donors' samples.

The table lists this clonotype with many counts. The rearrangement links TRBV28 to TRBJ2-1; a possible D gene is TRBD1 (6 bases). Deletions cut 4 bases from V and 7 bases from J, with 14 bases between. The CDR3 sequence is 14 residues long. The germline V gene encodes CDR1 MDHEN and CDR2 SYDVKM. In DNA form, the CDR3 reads TGTGCCAGCAGTTCCCGGACAGTCAGGAATGAGCAGTTCTTC. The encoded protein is CASSSRTVRNEQFF.

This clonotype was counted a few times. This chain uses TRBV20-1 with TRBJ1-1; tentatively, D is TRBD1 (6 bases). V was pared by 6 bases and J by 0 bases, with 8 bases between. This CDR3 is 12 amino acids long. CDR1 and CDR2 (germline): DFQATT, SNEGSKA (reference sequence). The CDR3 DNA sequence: TGCAGTGCGAGACAGGTGAACACTGAAGCTTTCTTT. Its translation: CSARQVNTEAFF.

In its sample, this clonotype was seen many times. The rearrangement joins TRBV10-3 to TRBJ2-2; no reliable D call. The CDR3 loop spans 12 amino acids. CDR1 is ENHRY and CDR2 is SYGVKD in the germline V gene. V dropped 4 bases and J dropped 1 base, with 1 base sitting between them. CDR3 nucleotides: TGTGCCATCAGTGGGAACACCGGGGAGCTGTTTTTT. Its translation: CAISGNTGELFF.

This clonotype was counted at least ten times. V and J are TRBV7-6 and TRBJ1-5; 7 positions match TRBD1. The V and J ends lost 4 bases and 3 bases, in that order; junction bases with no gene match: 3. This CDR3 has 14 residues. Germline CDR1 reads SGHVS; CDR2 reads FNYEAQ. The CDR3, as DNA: TGTGCCAGCAGCTCGGGACAGCACAATCAGCCCCAGCATTTT. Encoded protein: CASSSGQHNQPQHF.

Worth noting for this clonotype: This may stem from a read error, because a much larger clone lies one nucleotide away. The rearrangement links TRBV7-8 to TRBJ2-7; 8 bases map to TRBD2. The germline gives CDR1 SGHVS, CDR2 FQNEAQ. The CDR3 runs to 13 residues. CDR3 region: CVSRSGDSYEQYF. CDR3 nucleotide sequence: TGTGTCAGCCGTAGCGGGGACTCCTACGAGCAGTACTTC.

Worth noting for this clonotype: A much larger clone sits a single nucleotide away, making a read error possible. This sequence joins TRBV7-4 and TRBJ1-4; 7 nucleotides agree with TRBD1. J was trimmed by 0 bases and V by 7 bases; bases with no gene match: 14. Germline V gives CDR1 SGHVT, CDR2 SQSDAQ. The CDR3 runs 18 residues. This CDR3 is CASNHPGAGGATNEKLFF. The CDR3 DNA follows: TGTGCCAGCAACCACCCGGGGGCAGGGGGTGCAACTAATGAAAAACTGTTTTTT. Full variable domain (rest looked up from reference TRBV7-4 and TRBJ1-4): GAGVSQSPRYKVAKRGRDVALRCDSISGHVTLYWYRQTLGQGSEVLTYSQSDAQRDKSGRPSGRFSAERPERSVSTLKIQRTEQGDSAVYLCASNHPGAGGATNEKLFFGSGTQLSVL.

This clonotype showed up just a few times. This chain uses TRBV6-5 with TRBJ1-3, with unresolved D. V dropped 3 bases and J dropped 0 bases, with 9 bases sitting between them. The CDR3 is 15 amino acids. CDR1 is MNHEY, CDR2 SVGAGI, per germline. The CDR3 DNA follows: TGTGCCAGCAGTTATGGGAGGGACTCTGGAAACACCATATATTTT. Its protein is CASSYGRDSGNTIYF.

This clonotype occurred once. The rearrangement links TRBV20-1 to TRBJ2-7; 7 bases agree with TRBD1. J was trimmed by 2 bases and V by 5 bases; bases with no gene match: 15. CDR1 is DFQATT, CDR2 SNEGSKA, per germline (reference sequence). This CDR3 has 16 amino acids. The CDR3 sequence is CSAFQKGASGTYEQYF. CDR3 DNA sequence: TGCAGTGCTTTCCAGAAGGGGGCCTCAGGGACCTACGAGCAGTACTTC.

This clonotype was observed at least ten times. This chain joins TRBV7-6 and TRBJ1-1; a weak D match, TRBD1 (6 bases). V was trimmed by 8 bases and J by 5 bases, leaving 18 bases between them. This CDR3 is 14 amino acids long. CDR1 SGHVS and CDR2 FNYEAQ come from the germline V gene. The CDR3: CASWPARGDTEAFF. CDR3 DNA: TGTGCCAGCTGGCCGGCCAGGGGAGATACTGAAGCTTTCTTT.

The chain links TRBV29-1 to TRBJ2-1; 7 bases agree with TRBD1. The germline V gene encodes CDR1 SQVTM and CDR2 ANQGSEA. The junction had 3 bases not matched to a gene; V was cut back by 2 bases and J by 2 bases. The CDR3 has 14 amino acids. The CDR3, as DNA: TGCAGCGTTGAACATAGGGGGCCCTACAATGAGCAGTTCTTC. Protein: CSVEHRGPYNEQFF.

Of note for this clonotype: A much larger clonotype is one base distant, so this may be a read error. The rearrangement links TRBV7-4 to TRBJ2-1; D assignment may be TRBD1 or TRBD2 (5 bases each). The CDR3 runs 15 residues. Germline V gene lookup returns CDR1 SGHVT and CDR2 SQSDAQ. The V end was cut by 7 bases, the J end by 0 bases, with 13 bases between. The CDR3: CASISRDHSYNEQFF. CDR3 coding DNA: TGTGCCAGCATCTCCCGGGACCACTCCTACAATGAGCAGTTCTTC.

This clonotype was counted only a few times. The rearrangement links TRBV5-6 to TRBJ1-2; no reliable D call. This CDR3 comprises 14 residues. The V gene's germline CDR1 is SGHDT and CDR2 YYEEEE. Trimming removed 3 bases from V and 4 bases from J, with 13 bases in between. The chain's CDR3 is CASSSGGGFYGYTF. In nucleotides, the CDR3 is TGTGCCAGCAGCTCCGGAGGAGGGTTCTATGGCTACACCTTC.

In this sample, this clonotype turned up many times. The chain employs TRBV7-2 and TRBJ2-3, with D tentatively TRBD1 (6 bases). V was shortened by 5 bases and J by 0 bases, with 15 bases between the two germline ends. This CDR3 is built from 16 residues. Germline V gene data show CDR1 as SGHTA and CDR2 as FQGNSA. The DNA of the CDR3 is TGTGCCAGCAGCCCAGGGGCTGCGTCTAGCACAGATACGCAGTATTTT. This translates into CASSPGAASSTDTQYF.

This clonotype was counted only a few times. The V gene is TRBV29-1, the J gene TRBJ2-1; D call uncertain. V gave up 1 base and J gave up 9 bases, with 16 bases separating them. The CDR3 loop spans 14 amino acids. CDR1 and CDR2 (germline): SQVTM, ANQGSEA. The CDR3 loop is CSVEAVFSLVEQFF. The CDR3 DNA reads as TGCAGCGTTGAAGCCGTCTTCTCCCTCGTTGAGCAGTTCTTC.

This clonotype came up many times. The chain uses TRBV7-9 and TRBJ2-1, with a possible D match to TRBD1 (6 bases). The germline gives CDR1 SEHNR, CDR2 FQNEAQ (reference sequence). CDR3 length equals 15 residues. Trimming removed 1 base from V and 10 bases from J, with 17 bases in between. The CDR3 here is CASSLGVQDRYEQFF. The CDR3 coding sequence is TGTGCCAGCAGCTTAGGGGTACAAGACAGGTACGAGCAGTTCTTC.

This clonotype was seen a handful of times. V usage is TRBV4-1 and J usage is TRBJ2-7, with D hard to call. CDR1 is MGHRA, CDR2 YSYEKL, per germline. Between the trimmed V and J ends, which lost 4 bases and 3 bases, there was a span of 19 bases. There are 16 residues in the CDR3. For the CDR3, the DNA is TGCGCCAGCAGCCCCGAGGTGGCAGGAGCCAACTACGAGCAGTACTTC. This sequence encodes CASSPEVAGANYEQYF.

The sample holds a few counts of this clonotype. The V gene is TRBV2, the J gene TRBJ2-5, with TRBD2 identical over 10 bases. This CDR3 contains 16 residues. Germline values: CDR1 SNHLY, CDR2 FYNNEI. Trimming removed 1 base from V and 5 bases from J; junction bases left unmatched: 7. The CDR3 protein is CASSEDFQTSGETQYF. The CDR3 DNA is TGTGCCAGCAGTGAAGATTTTCAGACTAGCGGGGAGACCCAGTACTTC.

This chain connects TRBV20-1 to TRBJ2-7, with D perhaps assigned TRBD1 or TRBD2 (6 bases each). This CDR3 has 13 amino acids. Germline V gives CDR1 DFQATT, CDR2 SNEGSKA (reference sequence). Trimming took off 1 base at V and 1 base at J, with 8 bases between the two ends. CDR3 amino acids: CSARAGASYEQYV. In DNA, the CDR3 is TGCAGTGCTAGAGCGGGGGCGTCCTACGAGCAGTACGTC.

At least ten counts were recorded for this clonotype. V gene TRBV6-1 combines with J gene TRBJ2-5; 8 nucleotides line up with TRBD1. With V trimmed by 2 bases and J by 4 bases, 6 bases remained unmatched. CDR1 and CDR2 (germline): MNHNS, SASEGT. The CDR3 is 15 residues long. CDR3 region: CASSETHGQGETQYF. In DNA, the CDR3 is TGTGCCAGCAGTGAAACCCACGGACAGGGAGAGACCCAGTACTTC.

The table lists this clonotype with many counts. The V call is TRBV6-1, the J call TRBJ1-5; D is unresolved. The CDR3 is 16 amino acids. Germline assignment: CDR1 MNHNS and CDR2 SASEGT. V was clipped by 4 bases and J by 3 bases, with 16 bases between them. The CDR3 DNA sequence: TGTGCCAGCAGTGCAAGAGGGTCGGGAGCCAATCAGCCCCAGCATTTT. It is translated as CASSARGSGANQPQHF.